Presented here are 23 T cell receptor beta chains from one specimen sequenced in a study of beta chain features in type 1 diabetes. The investigators reverse transcribed all of the isolated RNA, so they sequenced expressed TCRB transcripts. Produced via immunoSEQ multiplex PCR; TCRdb's table is partial and in-frame only. The profile shows fewer than 200,000 clones, 13% of them singletons. The sample was central memory CD4+ T cells from blood. The origin of the receptors is a woman aged 18-29 years in good health.

This clone was found a few times. The rearrangement joins TRBV7-2 to TRBJ2-5; the match to TRBD1 covers 10 bases. This CDR3 comprises 14 residues. J was trimmed by 3 bases and V by 5 bases; bases with no gene match: 3. Germline assignment: CDR1 SGHTA and CDR2 FQGNSA. DNA for the CDR3: TGTGCCAGCAGCGCGGACAGGGGGGAAGAGACCCAGTACTTC. This codes for CASSADRGEETQYF. The whole variable domain, filled in from reference TRBV7-2 and TRBJ2-5, reads GAGVSQSPSNKVTEKGKDVELRCDPISGHTALYWYRQSLGQGLEFLIYFQGNSAPDKSGLPSDRFSAERTGGSVSTLTIQRTQQEDSAVYLCASSADRGEETQYFGPGTRLLVL.

The rearrangement uses TRBV30 and TRBJ2-7, with D hard to call. V lost 6 bases and J 3 bases, leaving 15 bases between the germline ends. Per germline, CDR1 GTSNPN and CDR2 SVGIG (reference sequence). The CDR3 is 13 amino acids. The CDR3 reads CACGGTNIYEQYF. DNA of the CDR3: TGTGCCTGCGGCGGAACGAATATCTACGAGCAGTACTTC.

This clone was counted at least ten times. The rearrangement joins TRBV7-9 to TRBJ2-2; TRBD1 matches 8 bases. CDR3 length equals 13 residues. V gave up 10 bases and J gave up 7 bases; unmatched junction bases: 8. Germline-derived CDR1 and CDR2 are SEHNR and FQNEAQ (reference sequence). CDR3 coding DNA: TGTGCCACCCGACAGGGGCAGGGCGGGGAGCTGTTTTTT. Protein sequence: CATRQGQGGELFF.

In this sample, this clone turned up a few times. The V call is TRBV19, the J call TRBJ2-2; D is undetermined. Germline lookup yields CDR1 LNHDA and CDR2 SQIVND (reference sequence). The CDR3 totals 14 residues. Trimming shortened V by 5 bases and J by 7 bases, and 14 bases separated the two germline ends. In DNA, the CDR3 is TGTGCCAGTAGTTCCCCTGGCAGGTACGGGGAGCTGTTTTTT. Encoded protein: CASSSPGRYGELFF.

The genes are TRBV7-3 and TRBJ2-1; possible D gene TRBD2, 6 bases. Germline CDR1 reads SGHTA; CDR2 reads FQGTGA. This CDR3 is 15 amino acids long. The V end was cut by 5 bases, the J end by 4 bases, with 15 bases between. CDR3 nucleotide sequence: TGTGCCAGCAGCACTCGGGACTCCTCATACAATGAGCAGTTCTTC. Translating it yields CASSTRDSSYNEQFF.

The V gene is TRBV15, the J gene TRBJ2-1; 7 bases agree with TRBD2. Per the germline V gene, CDR1 is LNHNV and CDR2 is YYDKDF (reference sequence). CDR3 length equals 15 residues. After removal of 2 bases from V and 4 bases from J, the junction contained 5 bases not matched to a gene. The CDR3 protein is CATSRLAEIYNEQFF. CDR3 in DNA: TGTGCCACCAGCAGACTAGCGGAGATATACAATGAGCAGTTCTTC.

The chain uses TRBV5-5 and TRBJ1-1, with a weak D call TRBD1 (6 bases). Trimming removed 3 bases from V and 1 base from J, with 13 bases in between. Germline V gene sequence: CDR1 SGHKS, CDR2 YYEKEE (reference sequence). The CDR3 has 15 residues. CDR3 residues: CASSYGTSSNTEAFF. CDR3 in DNA: TGTGCCAGCAGCTACGGGACATCCTCGAACACTGAAGCTTTCTTT.

This clone was counted ten times or more. The rearrangement links TRBV5-1 to TRBJ2-1, with 7 bases fitting TRBD2. Germline assignment: CDR1 SGHRS and CDR2 YFSETQ. This CDR3 region has 15 residues. The V segment lost 4 bases and the J segment 0 bases; nucleotides outside the gene matches: 4. This CDR3 is CASSPGGSSYNEQFF. CDR3 nucleotide sequence: TGCGCCAGCAGCCCGGGGGGAAGCTCCTACAATGAGCAGTTCTTC.

Only a few counts were recorded for this clone. The chain combines TRBV28 with TRBJ2-7, with D tentatively TRBD1 (5 bases). CDR1 is MDHEN and CDR2 is SYDVKM in the germline V gene. Trimming pared 1 base from V and 7 bases from J, leaving 14 bases between. This CDR3 comprises 14 residues. The CDR3 bases are TGTGCCAGCAGTTTATCCTCGAAGGGGAAGGAGCAGTACTTC. It translates to CASSLSSKGKEQYF.

This clone was picked up a small number of times. This chain links TRBV10-3 with TRBJ2-3, with 9 bases lining up with TRBD2. CDR1 and CDR2 from the germline V gene are ENHRY and SYGVKD. Trimming took 6 bases from V and 5 from J; bases not matched to a gene: 12. This CDR3 region has 16 residues. The DNA of the CDR3 is TGTGCCATCAGAAATGGACTAGCGCAAAGGGGAGATACGCAGTATTTT. Amino acid sequence: CAIRNGLAQRGDTQYF.

This clone showed up just a few times. CDR3 in DNA: TGTGCCTGGGAAGCCGGGACAGGAGATCAGCCCCAGCATTTT. The encoded protein is CAWEAGTGDQPQHF. The chain is built from TRBV30 and TRBJ1-5; 8 nucleotides match TRBD1. The CDR3 loop spans 14 amino acids. The J segment lost 5 bases and the V segment lost 5 bases, leaving 8 bases of the junction unmatched. In germline, CDR1 is GTSNPN, CDR2 SVGIG (reference sequence).

The chain employs TRBV7-8 and TRBJ2-1; 7 bases map to TRBD1. The CDR3 length is 14 residues. V trimming: 5 bases; J trimming: 8 bases; junction bases outside the gene matches: 9. CDR1 is SGHVS, CDR2 FQNEAQ, per germline. The CDR3 DNA is TGTGCCAGCAGCGCCCGACAGGGAATGGATGAGCAGTTCTTC. Residues: CASSARQGMDEQFF. Looking up the rest from reference TRBV7-8 and TRBJ2-1 gives the full variable domain: GAGVSQSPRYKVAKRGQDVALRCDPISGHVSLFWYQQALGQGPEFLTYFQNEAQLDKSGLPSDRFFAERPEGSVSTLKIQRTQQEDSAVYLCASSARQGMDEQFFGPGTRLTVL.

J is TRBJ2-2 and V is TRBV27; TRBD2 agrees at 8 bases. The CDR3 is made up of 12 amino acids. V lost 6 bases and J lost 7; bases outside the gene matches: 1. Germline-derived CDR1 and CDR2 are MNHEY and SMNVEV (reference sequence). The CDR3 bases are TGTGCCAGCAGACGGGGGGGCGGGGAGCTGTTTTTT. Translating gives CASRRGGGELFF.

This clone was seen a handful of times. J is TRBJ2-1 and V is TRBV7-9; TRBD2 aligns across 13 bases. In germline, CDR1 is SEHNR, CDR2 FQNEAQ (reference sequence). This CDR3 spans 15 amino acids. V lost 5 bases and J lost 9; bases outside the gene matches: 7. This CDR3 reads CASSPRTSGRGEQFF. In nucleotides, the CDR3 is TGTGCCAGCAGCCCCAGGACTAGCGGGAGAGGTGAGCAGTTCTTC. The whole variable domain, remainder taken from reference TRBV7-9 and TRBJ2-1, is DTGVSQNPRHKITKRGQNVTFRCDPISEHNRLYWYRQTLGQGPEFLTYFQNEAQLEKSRLLSDRFSAERPKGSFSTLEIQRTEQGDSAMYLCASSPRTSGRGEQFFGPGTRLTVL.

This clone has only a few counts. This chain uses TRBV5-4 with TRBJ1-2; possibly TRBD1 for D (5 bases). Germline assignment: CDR1 SGHNT and CDR2 YYREEE (reference sequence). V was trimmed by 1 base and J by 5 bases, leaving 18 bases between them. The CDR3 is 16 amino acids. CDR3 coding DNA: TGTGCCAGCAGCTTGTCTGGGGGGAAGAAAGGATATGGCTACACCTTC. Translation gives CASSLSGGKKGYGYTF.

This clone was picked up a small number of times. The chain employs TRBV5-1 and TRBJ2-1; 9 nucleotides match TRBD1. Trimming removed 1 base from V and 4 bases from J; junction bases left unmatched: 3. The V gene's germline CDR1 is SGHRS and CDR2 YFSETQ. CDR3 length: 15 residues. CDR3: CASSLLGTGYNEQFF. The CDR3 coding sequence is TGCGCCAGCAGCTTGCTCGGGACAGGGTACAATGAGCAGTTCTTC.

Comments on this clone: The sample carries other DNA sequences with the same CDR3. The CDR3 loop reads CSVPDRGGYEQYF. DNA for the CDR3: TGCAGCGTCCCGGACAGGGGCGGCTACGAGCAGTACTTC. The J gene is TRBJ2-7, the V gene TRBV29-1, with TRBD1 matching 9 bases. Germline CDR1 and CDR2: SQVTM and ANQGSEA. This CDR3 comprises 13 residues. Trimming at V came to 6 bases and at J to 3 bases, leaving 6 bases not matched to a gene.

The chain recombines TRBV2 with TRBJ2-3, with unresolved D. The germline CDR1 and CDR2 sequences are SNHLY and FYNNEI. The CDR3 spans 14 residues. V lost 8 bases, J lost 1 base, and 13 bases lay in between. In nucleotides, the CDR3 is TGTGCCAGCTCCCCCCGTACAGGCACAGATACGCAGTATTTT. This sequence encodes CASSPRTGTDTQYF.

The CDR3 here is CASSHGQGAEGYTF. The CDR3 DNA reads as TGTGCCAGCAGTCACGGACAGGGGGCGGAAGGCTACACCTTC. The chain is built from TRBV28 and TRBJ1-2; 11 positions match TRBD1. V shed 5 bases and J 8 bases; nucleotides not matched to a gene: 7. Germline V gene lookup returns CDR1 MDHEN and CDR2 SYDVKM. The CDR3 is 14 residues long.

There are a few counts of this clone. The V gene is TRBV28, the J gene TRBJ2-1, with 11 bases identical to TRBD1. The CDR3 extends over 15 amino acids. Trimming removed 5 bases from V and 4 bases from J; junction bases left unmatched: 4. Germline CDR1 is MDHEN and CDR2 is SYDVKM. CDR3 sequence (DNA): TGTGCCAGCAGTCCCGGACAGGGGGCGTACAATGAGCAGTTCTTC. Residues: CASSPGQGAYNEQFF.

V and J are TRBV27 and TRBJ2-1; D remains ambiguous. The CDR3 runs to 17 residues. CDR1 is MNHEY and CDR2 is SMNVEV in the germline V gene (reference sequence). Trimming stripped 1 base from V and 5 bases from J, with 18 bases between. The CDR3 DNA sequence: TGTGCCAGCAGTTTATACCCACCTCAGAGGAGCAACAATGAGCAGTTCTTC. Its protein product is CASSLYPPQRSNNEQFF.

This clone was picked up a small number of times. V and J are TRBV6-6 and TRBJ2-1; the D gene is possibly TRBD2 (5 bases). With 6 bases removed from V and 7 bases from J, the gap between germline ends came to 13 bases. Per the germline V gene, CDR1 is MNHNY and CDR2 is SVGAGI (reference sequence). The CDR3 consists of 13 residues. CDR3 in amino acids: CASRGTGYNEQFF. The CDR3 DNA reads as TGTGCCAGCAGGGGAACGGGGTATAATGAGCAGTTCTTC.

The genes are TRBV9 and TRBJ2-5; 11 bases align to TRBD1. The germline CDR1 and CDR2 sequences are SGDLS and YYNGEE. There are 14 residues in the CDR3. J lost 7 bases, V lost 4 bases, and 6 bases had no gene match. CDR3 bases: TGTGCCAGCAGCCCCGGGACAGGGGGATCGACCCAGTACTTC. Translating gives CASSPGTGGSTQYF.